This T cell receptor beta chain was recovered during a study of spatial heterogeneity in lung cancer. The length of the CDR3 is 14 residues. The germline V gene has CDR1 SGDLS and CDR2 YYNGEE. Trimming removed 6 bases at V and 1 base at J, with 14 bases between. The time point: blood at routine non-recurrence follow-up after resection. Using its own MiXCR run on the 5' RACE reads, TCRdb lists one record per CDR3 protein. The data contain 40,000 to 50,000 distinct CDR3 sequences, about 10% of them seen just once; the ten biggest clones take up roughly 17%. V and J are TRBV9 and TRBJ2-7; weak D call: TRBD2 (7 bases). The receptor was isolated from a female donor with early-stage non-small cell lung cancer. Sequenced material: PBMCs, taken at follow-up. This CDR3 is CASKRDTGSYEQYF. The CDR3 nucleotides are TGTGCCAGCAAGCGGGACACTGGGTCCTACGAGCAGTACTTC.